The rows below give T cell receptor beta chains drawn from one sample of a study of T cell changes during pregnancy in multiple sclerosis. The assay was immunoSEQ multiplex PCR, and TCRdb's table has in-frame clones only and misses some. The table records around 70,000 clones, over 80% of them present only once. The sample in question was peripheral blood, obtained before pregnancy. The source is a female donor with multiple sclerosis, enrolled in a pregnancy study. The CDR3 runs from the conserved cysteine through the conserved F or W. D genes are given only for firm matches. Size values are once, few and many counts, or a class for expanded clones, and some rows have none.

>NA|NA|TRBJ2-1|TRBV15
CATSKVRGNEQFF
TGTGCCACCAGCAAAGTACGGGGGAATGAGCAGTTCTTC
>TRBD2|once|TRBJ2-3|TRBV7-2
CASSLEVAGGGSRTDTQYF
TGTGCCAGCAGCTTAGAGGTAGCGGGAGGGGGTTCTCGAACAGATACGCAGTATTTT
>TRBD2|NA|TRBJ2-7|TRBV29-1
CSVAGGSSYGQYF
TGCAGCGTTGCGGGGGGTAGCTCCTACGGGCAGTACTTC
>TRBD2|NA|TRBJ2-1|TRBV25-1
CASRPSPSGSPDEQFF
TGTGCCAGCAGACCCTCCCCTAGCGGGAGCCCCGATGAGCAGTTCTTC
>NA|NA|TRBJ2-3|TRBV30
CAWSVGGKSTDTQYF
TGTGCCTGGAGTGTAGGCGGAAAGAGCACAGATACGCAGTATTTT
>TRBD1|NA|TRBJ1-4|TRBV7-2
CASSWDRGTNEKLFF
TGTGCCAGCAGCTGGGACAGGGGAACTAATGAAAAACTGTTTTTT
>NA|NA|TRBJ2-1|TRBV6-4
CASSAETASYNEQFF
TGTGCCAGCTCCGCAGAAACAGCCTCCTACAATGAGCAGTTCTTC
>TRBD2|NA|TRBJ2-2|TRBV28
CASRFRTSGIGGELFF
TGTGCCAGCCGTTTTCGGACTAGCGGGATCGGCGGGGAGCTGTTTTTT
>TRBD1|NA|TRBJ2-7|TRBV7-3
CASSPGGAYEQYF
TGTGCCAGCAGCCCAGGGGGAGCCTACGAGCAGTACTTC
>NA|NA|TRBJ1-3|TRBV4-3
CASSQDKPPGNTIYF
TGCGCCAGCAGCCAAGATAAGCCTCCTGGAAACACCATATATTTT
>NA|NA|TRBJ1-3|TRBV9
CASSVEGGGNTIYF
TGTGCCAGCAGCGTAGAGGGAGGTGGAAACACCATATATTTT
>NA|NA|TRBJ1-1|TRBV13
CASSLGRGKKAFF
TGTGCCAGCAGCTTAGGGCGGGGCAAAAAAGCTTTCTTT
>NA|NA|TRBJ2-3|TRBV4-3
CASSQYPTGTPDTQYF
TGCGCCAGCAGCCAATACCCGACTGGCACCCCAGATACGCAGTATTTT
>TRBD2|NA|TRBJ2-3|TRBV27
CASSLYMFMAGGDDTQYF
TGTGCCAGCAGTTTATATATGTTTATGGCGGGAGGGGACGATACGCAGTATTTT
>TRBD1|medium-sized|TRBJ2-1|TRBV5-4
CASRRQGYNEQFF
TGTGCCAGCAGGCGACAGGGATACAATGAGCAGTTCTTC
>TRBD2|NA|TRBJ2-3|TRBV2
CASCPSSGRADTQYF
TGTGCCAGCTGTCCTTCTAGCGGGAGGGCCGATACGCAGTATTTT
>NA|NA|TRBJ2-1|TRBV5-1
CASSGSDNEQFF
TGCGCCAGCAGCGGGAGTGACAATGAGCAGTTCTTC
>NA|NA|TRBJ1-1|TRBV6-5
CASRSGGGNTEAFF
TGTGCCAGCAGATCAGGCGGGGGGAACACTGAAGCTTTCTTT
>NA|NA|TRBJ1-1|TRBV28
CASSLQAFEAFF
TGTGCCAGCAGTTTACAGGCGTTTGAAGCTTTCTTT
>TRBD1|NA|TRBJ2-3|TRBV29-1
CSVPGGNTDTQYF
TGCAGCGTCCCAGGGGGCAACACAGATACGCAGTATTTT
>TRBD2|NA|TRBJ2-5|TRBV5-6
CASSLEGGGYQETQYF
TGTGCCAGCAGCTTGGAGGGCGGGGGGTACCAAGAGACCCAGTACTTC
>TRBD2|NA|TRBJ2-1|TRBV13
CASSPKVSGRARFAFF
TGTGCCAGCAGCCCAAAGGTTAGCGGGAGGGCCAGGTTTGCGTTCTTC
>TRBD2|NA|TRBJ2-3|TRBV7-2
CASSLGAGALEDTQYF
TGTGCCAGCAGCTTAGGAGCGGGGGCGTTGGAGGATACGCAGTATTTT
>NA|NA|TRBJ2-7|TRBV28
CASSFSGLSSYEQYF
TGTGCCAGCAGTTTCTCGGGACTGAGCTCCTACGAGCAGTACTTC
>TRBD2|NA|TRBJ2-3|TRBV12-5
CASGPTSGRTDTQYF
TGTGCTAGTGGTCCGACTAGCGGGAGAACAGATACGCAGTATTTT
>NA|once|TRBJ2-7|TRBV29-1
CSVYGGTEQYF
TGCAGCGTTTATGGGGGGACCGAGCAGTACTTC
>TRBD2|NA|TRBJ2-1|TRBV9
CASSAGTSGWQFF
TGTGCCAGCAGCGCAGGGACTAGCGGGTGGCAGTTCTTC
>TRBD1|NA|TRBJ1-2|TRBV5-6
CASTLQGVSGGYTF
TGTGCCAGCACCCTACAGGGGGTATCAGGTGGCTACACCTTC
>NA|NA|TRBJ2-7|TRBV27
CASSLIQGTYEQYF
TGTGCCAGCAGTTTAATCCAGGGAACCTACGAGCAGTACTTC
>NA|NA|TRBJ2-5|TRBV29-1
CSVATAQETQYF
TGCAGCGTTGCGACAGCTCAAGAGACCCAGTACTTC
>TRBD2|NA|TRBJ2-1|TRBV18
CASSPLAGGYNEQFF
TGTGCCAGCTCACCCCTAGCGGGAGGCTACAATGAGCAGTTCTTC
>NA|NA|TRBJ2-1|TRBV29-1
CSVEGTGNNYNEQFF
TGCAGCGTTGAGGGAACGGGGAATAACTACAATGAGCAGTTCTTC
>TRBD1|NA|TRBJ2-2|TRBV7-6
CASSPRTGSDTGELFF
TGTGCCAGCAGCCCCCGGACAGGGTCCGACACCGGGGAGCTGTTTTTT
>NA|NA|TRBJ1-2|TRBV9
CASSFLGGGYTF
TGTGCCAGCAGCTTTCTGGGGGGGGGCTACACCTTC
>NA|NA|TRBJ1-2|TRBV6-6
CASRATGTYGYTF
TGTGCCAGCAGAGCCACAGGGACCTATGGCTACACCTTC
>TRBD2|NA|TRBJ2-1|TRBV9
CASSVKVAGIYNEQFF
TGTGCCAGCAGCGTTAAGGTAGCGGGCATCTACAATGAGCAGTTCTTC